This is a list of T cell receptor beta chains from one sample in a study of cytomegalovirus exposure and HLA in healthy donors. Some clones are missing from TCRdb's copy, which holds only in-frame ones; the method was immunoSEQ multiplex PCR. Counted here are some 150,000 clones, roughly 73% occurring once; the ten biggest clones make up around 3.2%. Source material: PBMCs. Receptors originate from a man in his forties in good health and CMV-seronegative. Each CDR3 is given with its conserved first and last residue. A D gene is named only where the DNA matches it firmly. Clone size appears in some rows only: once, few, many, or a class for an expanded clone.

j_call | d_call | clone_size | v_call | cdr3_aa | cdr3_nt
TRBJ1-1 | - | - | TRBV30 | CAWSVYVRADTEAFF | TGTGCCTGGAGTGTTTATGTCAGGGCGGACACTGAAGCTTTCTTT
TRBJ2-1 | TRBD2 | - | TRBV6-1 | CASSMSGGYNEQFF | TGTGCCAGCAGTATGAGCGGGGGGTACAATGAGCAGTTCTTC
TRBJ1-5 | - | - | TRBV2 | CASSFRDQPQHF | TGTGCCAGCAGTTTCAGGGATCAGCCCCAGCATTTT
TRBJ2-3 | - | - | TRBV7-8 | CASSLRPRTDTQYF | TGTGCCAGCAGCTTACGTCCCCGGACAGATACGCAGTATTTT
TRBJ1-2 | - | - | TRBV6-5 | CANSYSADSNYGYTF | TGTGCCAACAGTTACTCGGCCGACAGTAACTATGGCTACACCTTC
TRBJ1-1 | - | - | TRBV14 | CASSQPRGRVGHANTEAFF | TGTGCCAGCAGCCAGCCAAGGGGTCGAGTCGGTCATGCGAACACTGAAGCTTTCTTT
TRBJ2-7 | - | - | TRBV15 | CATSRRGGDYEQYF | TGTGCCACCAGCAGAAGGGGGGGGGACTACGAGCAGTACTTC
TRBJ2-3 | - | few | TRBV27 | CASMRLAQSTDTQYF | TGTGCCAGCATGCGTCTAGCGCAGAGCACAGATACGCAGTATTTT
TRBJ1-1 | - | - | TRBV7-3 | CASSGQQNTEAFF | TGTGCCAGCAGCGGACAGCAGAACACTGAAGCTTTCTTT
TRBJ1-5 | - | once | TRBV4-2 | CASSQDPTGTEPLSNQPQHF | TGTGCCAGCAGCCAAGACCCAACCGGGACTGAGCCCCTTAGCAATCAGCCCCAGCATTTT
TRBJ1-4 | - | - | TRBV7-8 | CASSLDPGVRKLFF | TGTGCCAGCAGCTTAGATCCAGGGGTGAGGAAACTGTTTTTT
TRBJ1-5 | - | - | TRBV2 | CASRSGGYIGNQPQHF | TGTGCCAGCAGGAGCGGAGGGTATATTGGCAATCAGCCCCAGCATTTT
TRBJ2-2 | TRBD1 | - | TRBV6-5 | CASSYLGGQGGELFF | TGTGCCAGCAGTTACTTAGGGGGCCAGGGCGGGGAGCTGTTTTTT
TRBJ2-7 | - | - | TRBV19 | CASSYRDGGGFYEQYF | TGTGCCAGTAGTTACAGGGACGGCGGCGGATTCTACGAGCAGTACTTC
TRBJ2-5 | - | - | TRBV5-5 | CASSLLQGEETQYF | TGTGCCAGCAGCTTGTTACAGGGCGAAGAGACCCAGTACTTC
TRBJ1-2 | - | few | TRBV27 | CASSSLTNYGYTF | TGTGCCAGCAGTTCCCTAACTAACTATGGCTACACCTTC
TRBJ2-1 | - | once | TRBV4-3 | CASSQGGGHAYNEQFF | TGCGCCAGCAGCCAAGGGGGGGGGCACGCCTACAATGAGCAGTTCTTC
TRBJ1-1 | TRBD1 | - | TRBV18 | CASSPTGWVAMNTEAFF | TGTGCCAGCTCACCGACAGGGTGGGTGGCAATGAACACTGAAGCTTTCTTT
TRBJ2-7 | - | - | TRBV6-1 | CASGVAESSYEQYF | TGTGCCAGCGGGGTAGCGGAAAGCTCCTACGAGCAGTACTTC
TRBJ2-1 | - | - | TRBV6-4 | CASSSLVGASSYNEQFF | TGTGCCAGCAGTTCGCTGGTGGGGGCGAGCTCCTACAATGAGCAGTTCTTC
TRBJ2-3 | TRBD2 | - | TRBV27 | CASSSPGLAGGPGTDTQYF | TGTGCCAGCAGTTCTCCGGGACTAGCGGGGGGGCCTGGGACAGATACGCAGTATTTT
TRBJ2-5 | TRBD1 | - | TRBV20-1 | CSGQGIGTQYF | TGCAGTGGACAGGGGATCGGGACCCAGTACTTC
TRBJ1-2 | - | - | TRBV4-2 | CASSPDRQGGYGYTF | TGTGCCAGCAGCCCCGACAGACAAGGGGGCTATGGCTACACCTTC
TRBJ2-1 | TRBD2 | - | TRBV2 | CASRTILSAGGIRRLYNEQFF | TGTGCCAGCCGTACTATTCTTTCGGCGGGGGGGATACGCCGTCTTTACAATGAGCAGTTCTTC
TRBJ1-2 | TRBD1 | - | TRBV6-5 | CASSTSGGYGYTF | TGTGCCAGCAGTACCTCAGGGGGCTATGGCTACACCTTC
TRBJ1-1 | - | few | TRBV5-1 | CASSLDRANTEAFF | TGCGCCAGCAGCTTGGACAGGGCGAACACTGAAGCTTTCTTT
TRBJ2-2 | - | - | TRBV7-6 | CASSLDRTGELFF | TGTGCCAGCAGCTTAGACAGAACCGGGGAGCTGTTTTTT
TRBJ2-1 | TRBD1 | - | TRBV2 | CASRDRSSYNEQFF | TGTGCCAGCAGGGACAGGAGCTCCTACAATGAGCAGTTCTTC
TRBJ1-1 | TRBD1 | - | TRBV13 | CASSPGTGYLEAFF | TGTGCCAGCAGCCCCGGGACAGGGTATTTGGAAGCTTTCTTT
TRBJ2-3 | - | - | TRBV10-3 | CAISKGGGTDTQYF | TGTGCCATCAGTAAAGGCGGGGGCACAGATACGCAGTATTTT
TRBJ1-2 | - | - | TRBV23-1 | CASSQSERVPFYGYTF | TGCGCCAGCAGTCAATCGGAGAGAGTACCTTTCTATGGCTACACCTTC
TRBJ2-1 | TRBD2 | - | TRBV9 | CASSTSGSSYNEQFF | TGTGCCAGCAGCACTAGCGGAAGCTCCTACAATGAGCAGTTCTTC
TRBJ2-5 | - | - | TRBV4-1 | CASSQEALETQYF | TGCGCCAGCAGCCAAGAGGCCCTTGAGACCCAGTACTTC
TRBJ1-5 | - | - | TRBV19 | CASSALGGAYQPQHF | TGTGCCAGTAGCGCCCTCGGGGGGGCGTATCAGCCCCAGCATTTT
TRBJ2-3 | TRBD2 | - | TRBV4-2 | CASSQVVSRGDNTDTQYF | TGTGCCAGCAGCCAAGTTGTTTCGCGGGGGGACAACACAGATACGCAGTATTTT
TRBJ2-1 | - | few | TRBV11-3 | CASSPPLGVEQFF | TGTGCCAGCAGCCCCCCCCTGGGAGTTGAGCAGTTCTTC
TRBJ2-1 | - | - | TRBV9 | CASSVVAGPEQFF | TGTGCCAGCAGCGTAGTGGCGGGGCCTGAGCAGTTCTTC
TRBJ1-2 | TRBD1 | - | TRBV5-1 | CASSYRQGNYGYTF | TGCGCCAGCAGCTACCGACAGGGGAACTATGGCTACACCTTC